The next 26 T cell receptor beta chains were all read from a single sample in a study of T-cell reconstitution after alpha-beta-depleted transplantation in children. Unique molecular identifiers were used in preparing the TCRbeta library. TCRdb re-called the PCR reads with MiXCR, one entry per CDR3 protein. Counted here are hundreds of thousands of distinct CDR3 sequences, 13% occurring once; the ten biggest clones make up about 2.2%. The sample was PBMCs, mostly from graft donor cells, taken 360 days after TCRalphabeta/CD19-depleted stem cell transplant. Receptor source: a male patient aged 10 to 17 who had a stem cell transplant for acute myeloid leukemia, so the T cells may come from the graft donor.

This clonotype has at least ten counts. Here the CDR3 DNA reads TGCGCCAGCAGCCAAGCGGAAAGCGGGAGGGCCTTGTACAATGAGCAGTTCTTC. It encodes CASSQAESGRALYNEQFF. The V gene is TRBV4-3, the J gene TRBJ2-1, with 10 bases fitting TRBD2. Germline V gene sequence: CDR1 LGHNA, CDR2 YSLEER. Trimming took 1 base from V and 4 from J; bases not matched to a gene: 10. This CDR3 has 18 amino acids.

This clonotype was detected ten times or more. CDR3 sequence: CASSHRQGISGANVLTF. The CDR3, as DNA: TGTGCCAGCAGCCACCGACAGGGCATCTCTGGGGCCAACGTCCTGACTTTC. The chain links TRBV27 to TRBJ2-6, with 7 bases identical to TRBD1. Germline V CDR1 and CDR2: MNHEY, SMNVEV (reference sequence). The CDR3 is 17 residues long. Unmatched junction bases numbered 8, after V lost 6 bases and J lost 0 bases.

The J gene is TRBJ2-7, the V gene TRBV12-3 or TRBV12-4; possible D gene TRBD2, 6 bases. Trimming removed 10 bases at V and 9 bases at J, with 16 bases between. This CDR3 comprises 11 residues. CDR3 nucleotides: TGTGCCAACCAGATTAGCGGTCGGCAGTACTTC. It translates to CANQISGRQYF.

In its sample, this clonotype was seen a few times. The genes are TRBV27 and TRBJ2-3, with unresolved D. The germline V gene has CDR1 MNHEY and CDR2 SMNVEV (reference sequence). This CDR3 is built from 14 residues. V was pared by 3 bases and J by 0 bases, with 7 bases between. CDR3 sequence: CASSFFASTDTQYF. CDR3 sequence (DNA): TGTGCCAGCAGTTTTTTTGCTAGCACAGATACGCAGTATTTT.

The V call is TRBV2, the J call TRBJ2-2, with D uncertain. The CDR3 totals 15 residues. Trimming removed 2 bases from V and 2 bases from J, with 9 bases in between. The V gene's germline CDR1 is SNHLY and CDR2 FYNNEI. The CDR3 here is CASSELGGNTGELFF. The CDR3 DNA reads TGTGCCAGCAGTGAATTAGGTGGTAACACCGGGGAGCTGTTTTTT.

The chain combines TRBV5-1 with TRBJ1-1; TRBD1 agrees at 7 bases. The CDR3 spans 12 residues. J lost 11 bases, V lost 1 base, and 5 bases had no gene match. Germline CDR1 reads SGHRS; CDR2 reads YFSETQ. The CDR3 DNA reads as TGCGCCAGCAGCTTGCCGACAGGGTTGGCTTTCTTT. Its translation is CASSLPTGLAFF.

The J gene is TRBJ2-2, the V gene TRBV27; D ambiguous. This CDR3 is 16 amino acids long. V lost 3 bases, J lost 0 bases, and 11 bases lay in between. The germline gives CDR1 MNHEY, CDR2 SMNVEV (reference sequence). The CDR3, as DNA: TGTGCCAGCAGTTTCCGCAGGCTACCGAACACCGGGGAGCTGTTTTTT. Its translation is CASSFRRLPNTGELFF.

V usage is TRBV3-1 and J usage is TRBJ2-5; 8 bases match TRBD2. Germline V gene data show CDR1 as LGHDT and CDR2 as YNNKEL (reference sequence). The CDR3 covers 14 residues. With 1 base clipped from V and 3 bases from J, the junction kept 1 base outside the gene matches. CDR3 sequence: CASSQAGGEETQYF. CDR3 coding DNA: TGTGCCAGCAGCCAAGCGGGAGGGGAAGAGACCCAGTACTTC.

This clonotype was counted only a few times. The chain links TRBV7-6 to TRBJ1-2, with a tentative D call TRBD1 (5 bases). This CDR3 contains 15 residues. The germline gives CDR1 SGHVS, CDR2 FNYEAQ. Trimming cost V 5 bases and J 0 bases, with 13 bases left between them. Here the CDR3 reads CASSEFTGSNYGYTF. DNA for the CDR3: TGTGCCAGCAGCGAGTTCACAGGTTCTAACTATGGCTACACCTTC.

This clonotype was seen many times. The CDR3 protein is CATSRGPGLAASYNEQFF. As DNA, the CDR3 is TGTGCCACCAGCAGAGGCCCGGGACTAGCGGCTTCCTACAATGAGCAGTTCTTC. The chain combines TRBV15 with TRBJ2-1, with 11 nucleotides matching TRBD2. This CDR3 spans 18 amino acids. The junction had 6 bases not matched to a gene; V was cut back by 1 base and J by 1 base. Germline lookup yields CDR1 LNHNV and CDR2 YYDKDF (reference sequence). The variable domain in full, completed from reference TRBV15 and TRBJ2-1, reads DAMVIQNPRYQVTQFGKPVTLSCSQTLNHNVMYWYQQKSSQAPKLLFHYYDKDFNNEADTPDNFQSRRPNTSFCFLDIRSPGLGDTAMYLCATSRGPGLAASYNEQFFGPGTRLTVL.

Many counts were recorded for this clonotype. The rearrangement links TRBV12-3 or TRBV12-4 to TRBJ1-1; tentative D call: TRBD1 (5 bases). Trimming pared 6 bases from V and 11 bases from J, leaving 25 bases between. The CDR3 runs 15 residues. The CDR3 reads CASSRTLNTGPRAFF. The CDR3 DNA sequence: TGTGCCAGCAGCCGAACTCTAAACACAGGCCCCCGGGCTTTCTTT.

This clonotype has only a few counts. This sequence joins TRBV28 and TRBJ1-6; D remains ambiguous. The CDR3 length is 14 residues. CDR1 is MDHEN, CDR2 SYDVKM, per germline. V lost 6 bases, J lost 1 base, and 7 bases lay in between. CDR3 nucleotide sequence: TGTGCCAGCAGCTCGGGATCCTATAATTCACCCCTCCACTTT. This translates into CASSSGSYNSPLHF.

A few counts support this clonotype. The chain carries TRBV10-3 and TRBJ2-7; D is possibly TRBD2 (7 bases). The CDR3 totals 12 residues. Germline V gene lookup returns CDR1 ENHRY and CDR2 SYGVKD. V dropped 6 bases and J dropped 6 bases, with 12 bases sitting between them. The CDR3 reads CAISGGLFEQYF. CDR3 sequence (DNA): TGTGCCATCAGCGGGGGGCTATTCGAGCAGTACTTC.

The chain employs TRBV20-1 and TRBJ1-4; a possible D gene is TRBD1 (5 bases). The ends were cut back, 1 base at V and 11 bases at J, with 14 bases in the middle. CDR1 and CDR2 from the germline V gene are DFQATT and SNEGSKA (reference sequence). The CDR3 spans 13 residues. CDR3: CSARGGTEFKLFF. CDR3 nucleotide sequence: TGCAGTGCTAGAGGGGGGACGGAATTTAAACTGTTTTTT.

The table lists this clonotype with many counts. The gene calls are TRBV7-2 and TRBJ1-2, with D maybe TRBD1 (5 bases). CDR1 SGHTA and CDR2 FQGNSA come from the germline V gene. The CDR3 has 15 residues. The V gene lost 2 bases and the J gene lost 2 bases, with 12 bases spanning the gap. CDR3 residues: CASSLFGGSNYGYTF. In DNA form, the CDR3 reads TGTGCCAGCAGCTTATTCGGGGGATCAAACTATGGCTACACCTTC.

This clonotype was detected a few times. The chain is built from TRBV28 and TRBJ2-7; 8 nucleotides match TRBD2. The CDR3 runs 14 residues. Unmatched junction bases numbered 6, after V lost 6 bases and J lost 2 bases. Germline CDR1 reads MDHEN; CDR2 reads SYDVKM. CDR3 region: CASRSGGITYEQYF. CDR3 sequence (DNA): TGTGCCAGCAGGTCGGGGGGGATCACCTACGAGCAGTACTTC.

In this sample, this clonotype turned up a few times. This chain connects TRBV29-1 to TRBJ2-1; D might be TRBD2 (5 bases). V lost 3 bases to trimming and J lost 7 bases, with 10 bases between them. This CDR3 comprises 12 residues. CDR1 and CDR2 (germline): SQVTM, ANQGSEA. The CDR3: CSVEASRNEQFF. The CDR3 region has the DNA TGCAGCGTTGAGGCTAGCAGGAATGAGCAGTTCTTC.

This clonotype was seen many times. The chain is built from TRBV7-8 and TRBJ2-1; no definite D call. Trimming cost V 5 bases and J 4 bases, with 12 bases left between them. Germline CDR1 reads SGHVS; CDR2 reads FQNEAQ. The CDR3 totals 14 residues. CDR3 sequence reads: CASSTLDGYNEQFF. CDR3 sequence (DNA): TGTGCCAGCAGCACACTGGACGGTTACAATGAGCAGTTCTTC.

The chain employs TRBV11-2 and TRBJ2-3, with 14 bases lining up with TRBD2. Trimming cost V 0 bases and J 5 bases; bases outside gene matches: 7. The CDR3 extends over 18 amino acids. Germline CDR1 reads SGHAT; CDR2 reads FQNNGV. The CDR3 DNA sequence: TGTGCCAGCAGCTTAGATAGGACTAGCGGGAGGATGGGAGATACGCAGTATTTT. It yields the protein CASSLDRTSGRMGDTQYF.

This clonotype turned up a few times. The CDR3 DNA reads as TGTGCCAGCAGTCCGGGACAGATATACAATGAGCAGTTCTTC. It specifies CASSPGQIYNEQFF. The chain is built from TRBV27 and TRBJ2-1, with TRBD1 matching over 7 bases. J lost 4 bases, V lost 5 bases, and 5 bases had no gene match. The CDR3 is made up of 14 amino acids. Germline CDR1 is MNHEY and CDR2 is SMNVEV (reference sequence).

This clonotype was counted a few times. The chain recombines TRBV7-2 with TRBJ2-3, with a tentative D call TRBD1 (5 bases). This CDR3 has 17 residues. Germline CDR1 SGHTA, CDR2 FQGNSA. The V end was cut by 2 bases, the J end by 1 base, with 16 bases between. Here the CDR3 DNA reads TGTGCCAGCAGCTTATCGGTCAGCCAGGGCGGCACAGATACGCAGTATTTT. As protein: CASSLSVSQGGTDTQYF.

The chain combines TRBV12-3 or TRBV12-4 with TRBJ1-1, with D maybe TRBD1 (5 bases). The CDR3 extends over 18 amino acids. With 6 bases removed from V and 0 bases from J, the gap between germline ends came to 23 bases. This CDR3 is CASRLILSGRGVNTEAFF. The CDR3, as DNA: TGTGCCAGCAGGTTAATTCTGTCGGGTCGGGGGGTGAACACTGAAGCTTTCTTT.

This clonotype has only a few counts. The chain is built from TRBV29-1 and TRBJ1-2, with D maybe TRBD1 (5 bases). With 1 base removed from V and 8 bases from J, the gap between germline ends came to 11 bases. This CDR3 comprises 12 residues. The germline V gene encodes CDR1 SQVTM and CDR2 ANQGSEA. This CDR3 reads CSVEGQRGGYTF. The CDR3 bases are TGCAGCGTTGAAGGGCAGAGGGGAGGCTACACCTTC.

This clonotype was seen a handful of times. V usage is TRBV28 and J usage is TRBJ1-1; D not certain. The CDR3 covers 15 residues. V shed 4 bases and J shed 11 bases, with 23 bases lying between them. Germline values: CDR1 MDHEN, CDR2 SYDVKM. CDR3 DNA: TGTGCCAGCAGTTCTCATCCCAAATGGGGATTTGGGGCTTTCTTT. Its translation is CASSSHPKWGFGAFF.

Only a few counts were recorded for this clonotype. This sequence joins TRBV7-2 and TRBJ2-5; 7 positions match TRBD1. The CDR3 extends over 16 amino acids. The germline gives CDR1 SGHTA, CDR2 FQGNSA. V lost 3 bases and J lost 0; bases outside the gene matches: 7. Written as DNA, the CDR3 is TGTGCCAGCAGCTTGGGACAGTTCCAACACCAAGAGACCCAGTACTTC. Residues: CASSLGQFQHQETQYF.

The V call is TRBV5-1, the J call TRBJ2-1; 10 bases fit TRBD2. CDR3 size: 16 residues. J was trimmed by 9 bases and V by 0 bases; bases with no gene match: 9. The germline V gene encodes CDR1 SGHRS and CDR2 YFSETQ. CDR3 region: CASSLAGLAGVAEQFF. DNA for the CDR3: TGCGCCAGCAGCTTGGCCGGGCTAGCGGGAGTCGCTGAGCAGTTCTTC. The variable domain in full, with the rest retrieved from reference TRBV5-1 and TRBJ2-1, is KAGVTQTPRYLIKTRGQQVTLSCSPISGHRSVSWYQQTPGQGLQFLFEYFSETQRNKGNFPGRFSGRQFSNSRSEMNVSTLELGDSALYLCASSLAGLAGVAEQFFGPGTRLTVL.